The 29 T cell receptor beta chains presented below share a single source sample, sequenced in a study of cytomegalovirus exposure and HLA in healthy donors. Assay: immunoSEQ multiplex PCR; the TCRdb copy retains only in-frame clones and omits some. The data contain 140,000 or so clones, 80% to 90% of them singletons. Sample: PBMCs. These receptors were taken from a man aged 18 to 29 in good health and CMV-seropositive.

The chain uses TRBV29-1 and TRBJ1-2; 8 positions match TRBD1. CDR1 and CDR2 (germline): SQVTM, ANQGSEA. V was pared by 3 bases and J by 7 bases, with 4 bases of the junction left unmatched. This CDR3 is built from 12 residues. The chain's CDR3 is CSVDRGHIGYTF. CDR3 bases: TGCAGCGTTGACAGGGGGCATATTGGCTACACCTTC. Together with reference TRBV29-1 and TRBJ1-2, the CDR3 gives the full variable domain: SAVISQKPSRDICQRGTSLTIQCQVDSQVTMMFWYRQQPGQSLTLIATANQGSEATYESGFVIDKFPISRPNLTFSTLTVSNMSPEDSSIYLCSVDRGHIGYTFGSGTRLTVV.

This clone has only one observation. The chain employs TRBV6-5 and TRBJ2-5; no definite D call. Deletions cut 4 bases from V and 4 bases from J, with 19 bases between. The CDR3 is 16 residues long. CDR1 and CDR2 from the germline V gene are MNHEY and SVGAGI. The CDR3 DNA reads as TGTGCCAGCAGTTCCCGAGACGACGACGGAGTAGAGACCCAGTACTTC. This sequence encodes CASSSRDDDGVETQYF.

This clone appeared once. J is TRBJ1-1 and V is TRBV19; TRBD1 aligns across 8 bases. Germline V gene data show CDR1 as LNHDA and CDR2 as SQIVND (reference sequence). The CDR3 covers 13 residues. After removal of 9 bases from V and 3 bases from J, the junction contained 6 bases not matched to a gene. The CDR3 nucleotides read TGTGCCAGCAAACAGGACAGGGACACTGAAGCTTTCTTT. Amino acid sequence: CASKQDRDTEAFF. Full variable domain (outside the CDR3, taken from reference TRBV19 and TRBJ1-1): DGGITQSPKYLFRKEGQNVTLSCEQNLNHDAMYWYRQDPGQGLRLIYYSQIVNDFQKGDIAEGYSVSREKKESFPLTVTSAQKNPTAFYLCASKQDRDTEAFFGQGTRLTVV.

The V and J genes are TRBV7-2 and TRBJ2-7; D not certain. Germline loops: CDR1 SGHTA, CDR2 FQGNSA. The CDR3 contains 14 residues. With 5 bases removed from V and 0 bases from J, the gap between germline ends came to 11 bases. This CDR3 is CASSPEASSYEQYF. The CDR3 DNA is TGTGCCAGCAGCCCCGAGGCGAGCTCCTACGAGCAGTACTTC.

V is TRBV6-5 and J is TRBJ1-1; D gene uncertain. Per germline, CDR1 MNHEY and CDR2 SVGAGI. The CDR3 extends over 12 amino acids. V shed 4 bases and J shed 0 bases, with 3 bases lying between them. CDR3 nucleotides: TGTGCCAGCAGTTCTATGAACACTGAAGCTTTCTTT. Its protein is CASSSMNTEAFF.

J is TRBJ2-7 and V is TRBV6-1; possible D gene TRBD2, 5 bases. This CDR3 is 15 amino acids long. Germline V gene sequence: CDR1 MNHNS, CDR2 SASEGT. V lost 2 bases to trimming and J lost 2 bases, with 13 bases between them. CDR3 coding DNA: TGTGCCAGCAGTGAACCCGGCGGGTCGCCCTACGAGCAGTACTTC. Protein sequence: CASSEPGGSPYEQYF.

The chain joins TRBV2 to TRBJ2-5; D is perhaps TRBD2 (6 bases). CDR1 is SNHLY and CDR2 is FYNNEI in the germline V gene. Trimming cost V 8 bases and J 2 bases, with 9 bases left between them. CDR3 length equals 12 residues. Here the CDR3 DNA reads TGTGCCAGCGGGACTGCACAAGAGACCCAGTACTTC. Protein product: CASGTAQETQYF. Variable domain in full (rest from reference TRBV2 and TRBJ2-5): EPEVTQTPSHQVTQMGQEVILRCVPISNHLYFYWYRQILGQKVEFLVSFYNNEISEKSEIFDDQFSVERPDGSNFTLKIRSTKLEDSAMYFCASGTAQETQYFGPGTRLLVL.

CDR3 sequence (DNA): TGTGCCATCAGACAGGGCGATCGGACTGAAGCTTTCTTT. This gives the protein CAIRQGDRTEAFF. The rearrangement uses TRBV10-3 and TRBJ1-1, with a tentative D call TRBD1 (6 bases). Germline loops: CDR1 ENHRY, CDR2 SYGVKD. The length of the CDR3 is 13 residues. V dropped 6 bases and J dropped 5 bases, with 13 bases sitting between them.

The chain combines TRBV7-9 with TRBJ2-7; 8 nucleotides align to TRBD1. Trimming removed 2 bases from V and 0 bases from J; junction bases left unmatched: 3. CDR1 and CDR2 (germline): SEHNR, FQNEAQ (reference sequence). This CDR3 is 15 amino acids long. This chain's CDR3 is CASSLIQGDSYEQYF. The CDR3, as DNA: TGTGCCAGCAGCTTAATACAGGGGGACTCCTACGAGCAGTACTTC. The full variable domain, its missing parts supplied by reference TRBV7-9 and TRBJ2-7, is DTGVSQNPRHKITKRGQNVTFRCDPISEHNRLYWYRQTLGQGPEFLTYFQNEAQLEKSRLLSDRFSAERPKGSFSTLEIQRTEQGDSAMYLCASSLIQGDSYEQYFGPGTRLTVT.

The V call is TRBV5-4, the J call TRBJ1-2; TRBD1 agrees at 10 bases. The CDR3 has 14 amino acids. V trimming: 4 bases; J trimming: 4 bases; junction bases outside the gene matches: 4. Germline V CDR1 and CDR2: SGHNT, YYREEE (reference sequence). The CDR3 sequence: CASSPDRGSYGYTF. In DNA, the CDR3 is TGTGCCAGCAGCCCGGACAGGGGGAGCTATGGCTACACCTTC.

The chain joins TRBV6-1 to TRBJ1-3; TRBD1 aligns across 7 bases. Germline trimming cut 6 bases from V and 0 bases from J; bases unmatched to any gene: 11. The CDR3 spans 17 residues. Germline CDR1 and CDR2: MNHNS and SASEGT. The CDR3 DNA reads TGTGCCAGCAGGGAATCGGGACAGAGAGGCTCTGGAAACACCATATATTTT. As protein: CASRESGQRGSGNTIYF.

The V and J genes are TRBV2 and TRBJ1-2; no definite D call. Germline V gene lookup returns CDR1 SNHLY and CDR2 FYNNEI. The CDR3 spans 14 residues. Trimming took 7 bases from V and 1 from J, leaving 13 bases between them. The DNA for the CDR3 is TGTGCCAGCACGAACAGAATAAGTAACTATGGCTACACCTTC. Its translation is CASTNRISNYGYTF.

The chain combines TRBV7-8 with TRBJ2-1; weak D call: TRBD1 (6 bases). Between the trimmed V and J ends, which lost 3 bases and 5 bases, there was a span of 23 bases. CDR3 size: 18 residues. The germline V gene has CDR1 SGHVS and CDR2 FQNEAQ. CDR3 residues: CASSFAARQDRWDNEQFF. CDR3 in DNA: TGTGCCAGCAGCTTCGCGGCCCGCCAAGACAGGTGGGACAATGAGCAGTTCTTC.

With respect to this clone: This sample includes further DNA sequences coding for the same CDR3. The rearrangement joins TRBV6-5 to TRBJ1-1; TRBD1 matches 8 bases. The germline CDR1 and CDR2 sequences are MNHEY and SVGAGI. The CDR3 loop spans 14 amino acids. The V segment lost 4 bases and the J segment 5 bases; nucleotides outside the gene matches: 6. The CDR3 DNA reads TGTGCCAGCAGTTCAACAGGGGGGGGGACTGAAGCTTTCTTT. Amino acids: CASSSTGGGTEAFF.

V gene TRBV5-6 combines with J gene TRBJ1-2; TRBD1 agrees at 7 bases. CDR1 and CDR2 from the germline V gene are SGHDT and YYEEEE. This CDR3 is 14 amino acids long. Trimming took 4 bases from V and 7 from J; bases not matched to a gene: 10. The CDR3, as DNA: TGTGCCAGCAGCGCGGGGACAGCTGGGGGTGGCTACACCTTC. It codes for CASSAGTAGGGYTF.

The gene calls are TRBV4-1 and TRBJ1-5, with D perhaps matching TRBD1 (5 bases). The CDR3 spans 14 residues. Trimming cost V 0 bases and J 6 bases, with 9 bases left between them. The germline gives CDR1 MGHRA, CDR2 YSYEKL. DNA for the CDR3: TGCGCCAGCAGCCAAGAAAGGGGAATTCAGCCCCAGCATTTT. As protein: CASSQERGIQPQHF.

V and J are TRBV19 and TRBJ1-2, with D possibly matching TRBD1 (5 bases). Deletions cut 8 bases from V and 0 bases from J, with 16 bases between. Germline V gene sequence: CDR1 LNHDA, CDR2 SQIVND (reference sequence). The CDR3 spans 15 residues. CDR3 sequence: CASGLWGGTNYGYTF. DNA of the CDR3: TGTGCCAGTGGCCTATGGGGCGGAACTAACTATGGCTACACCTTC.

The chain combines TRBV27 with TRBJ2-4, with TRBD2 matching 10 bases. The CDR3 extends over 14 amino acids. Germline CDR1 is MNHEY and CDR2 is SMNVEV (reference sequence). Trimming removed 3 bases from V and 10 bases from J; junction bases left unmatched: 6. The CDR3, as DNA: TGTGCCAGCAGTTTTCGGGCTAGCGGGGGTATTCAGTACTTC. As protein: CASSFRASGGIQYF.

The chain links TRBV5-1 to TRBJ1-1; the D is unclear. Germline V gene sequence: CDR1 SGHRS, CDR2 YFSETQ. Trimming shortened V by 6 bases and J by 0 bases, and 9 bases separated the two germline ends. The CDR3 runs 13 residues. The CDR3 protein is CASTTELNTEAFF. CDR3 DNA: TGCGCCAGCACCACAGAGCTGAACACTGAAGCTTTCTTT.

This sequence joins TRBV27 and TRBJ2-7, with a weak D call TRBD2 (7 bases). CDR3 size: 15 residues. V was trimmed by 6 bases and J by 3 bases, leaving 18 bases between them. CDR1 MNHEY and CDR2 SMNVEV come from the germline V gene (reference sequence). CDR3 residues: CASRSQGTGGYEQYF. CDR3 bases: TGTGCCAGCAGGTCCCAGGGGACGGGGGGCTACGAGCAGTACTTC.

CDR3 nucleotide sequence: TGTGCCAGCAGTGGGGATTGGGGGGAGGAGCAGTACTTC. As protein: CASSGDWGEEQYF. The chain uses TRBV2 and TRBJ2-7, with a weak D call TRBD2 (6 bases). Germline CDR1 SNHLY, CDR2 FYNNEI. This CDR3 has 13 residues. V lost 4 bases and J 7 bases, leaving 14 bases between the germline ends.

The chain recombines TRBV2 with TRBJ1-2; a weak D match, TRBD1 (6 bases). Per germline, CDR1 SNHLY and CDR2 FYNNEI. V shed 5 bases and J shed 4 bases, with 11 bases lying between them. This CDR3 region has 13 residues. The DNA for the CDR3 is TGTGCCAGCAGTCTGGACAGAATCTATGGCTACACCTTC. Its translation: CASSLDRIYGYTF.

This clone has a single count. This rearrangement joins TRBV7-8 to TRBJ2-3; the match to TRBD2 covers 10 bases. CDR1 SGHVS and CDR2 FQNEAQ come from the germline V gene. The junction had 6 bases not matched to a gene; V was cut back by 3 bases and J by 3 bases. The CDR3 length is 16 residues. CDR3 DNA sequence: TGTGCCAGCAGCTTCCCAACTAGCGGGGTGACAGATACGCAGTATTTT. Its protein product is CASSFPTSGVTDTQYF.

The rearrangement links TRBV4-1 to TRBJ2-7; the D gene is possibly TRBD2 (5 bases). V shed 0 bases and J shed 2 bases, with 14 bases lying between them. This CDR3 has 16 residues. Germline CDR1 and CDR2: MGHRA and YSYEKL. The CDR3 protein is CASSQEPRAGTYEQYF. The CDR3 DNA sequence: TGCGCCAGCAGCCAAGAGCCGCGGGCAGGTACCTACGAGCAGTACTTC.

The chain recombines TRBV4-1 with TRBJ2-2, with a weak D call TRBD2 (5 bases). V was pared by 1 base and J by 5 bases, with 11 bases between. This CDR3 has 15 residues. CDR1 and CDR2 from the germline V gene are MGHRA and YSYEKL. The CDR3 region has the DNA TGCGCCAGCAGCCAAGGGACTCCACTAACCGGGGAGCTGTTTTTT. This gives the protein CASSQGTPLTGELFF.

This chain uses TRBV2 with TRBJ2-2; possible D gene TRBD2, 6 bases. Trimming shortened V by 2 bases and J by 7 bases, and 11 bases separated the two germline ends. Germline assignment: CDR1 SNHLY and CDR2 FYNNEI. The CDR3 length is 14 residues. CDR3 nucleotide sequence: TGTGCCAGCAGTGAATCGGGGGTCGACGGGGAGCTGTTTTTT. Translation: CASSESGVDGELFF.

V and J are TRBV19 and TRBJ2-1, with 11 bases identical to TRBD2. V lost 1 base to trimming and J lost 5 bases; unmatched junction nucleotides: 4. Germline CDR1 LNHDA, CDR2 SQIVND (reference sequence). The CDR3 covers 16 residues. CDR3 bases: TGTGCCAGTAGTATAGTCCTGACTAGCGGGAACAATGAGCAGTTCTTC. Translating it yields CASSIVLTSGNNEQFF. Using reference TRBV19 and TRBJ2-1 for the parts outside the CDR3, the full variable domain is DGGITQSPKYLFRKEGQNVTLSCEQNLNHDAMYWYRQDPGQGLRLIYYSQIVNDFQKGDIAEGYSVSREKKESFPLTVTSAQKNPTAFYLCASSIVLTSGNNEQFFGPGTRLTVL.

This rearrangement joins TRBV13 to TRBJ2-3; D ambiguous. The CDR3 loop spans 14 amino acids. With 1 base removed from V and 1 base from J, the gap between germline ends came to 6 bases. Looked up from germline, CDR1 is PRHDT and CDR2 is FYEKMQ (reference sequence). CDR3 in amino acids: CASSLAGRTDTQYF. The CDR3 coding sequence is TGTGCCAGCAGCTTAGCTGGGCGCACAGATACGCAGTATTTT.

This clone appeared once. The chain carries TRBV25-1 and TRBJ2-1, with 10 bases fitting TRBD2. J gave up 7 bases and V 6 bases, and 3 bases lay outside the gene matches. This CDR3 is 13 amino acids long. Germline V lookup: CDR1 MGHDK, CDR2 SYGVNS. The CDR3 bases are TGTGCCAGCAGAGCGGGAGGGAGTAATGAGCAGTTCTTC. Translated: CASRAGGSNEQFF.